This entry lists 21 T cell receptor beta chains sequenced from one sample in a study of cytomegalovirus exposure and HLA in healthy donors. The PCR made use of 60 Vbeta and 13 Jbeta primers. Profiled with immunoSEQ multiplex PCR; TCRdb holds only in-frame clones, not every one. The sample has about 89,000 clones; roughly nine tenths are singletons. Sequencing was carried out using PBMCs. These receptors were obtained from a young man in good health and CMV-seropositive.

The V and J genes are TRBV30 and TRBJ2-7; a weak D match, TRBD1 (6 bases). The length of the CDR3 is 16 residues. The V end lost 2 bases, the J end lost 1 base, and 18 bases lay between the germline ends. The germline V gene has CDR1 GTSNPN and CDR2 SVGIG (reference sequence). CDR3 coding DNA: TGTGCCTGGAGTCAGGGGTTTCGAGACCCTTCCTACGAGCAGTACTTC. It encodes CAWSQGFRDPSYEQYF.

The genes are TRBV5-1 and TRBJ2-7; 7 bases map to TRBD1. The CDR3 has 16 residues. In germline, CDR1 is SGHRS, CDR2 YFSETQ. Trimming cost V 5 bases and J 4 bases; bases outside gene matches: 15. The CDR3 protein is CASSSSLAQGFYEQYF. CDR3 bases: TGCGCCAGCAGTTCCTCCCTGGCACAGGGGTTTTACGAGCAGTACTTC. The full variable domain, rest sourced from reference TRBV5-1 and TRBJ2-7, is KAGVTQTPRYLIKTRGQQVTLSCSPISGHRSVSWYQQTPGQGLQFLFEYFSETQRNKGNFPGRFSGRQFSNSRSEMNVSTLELGDSALYLCASSSSLAQGFYEQYFGPGTRLTVT.

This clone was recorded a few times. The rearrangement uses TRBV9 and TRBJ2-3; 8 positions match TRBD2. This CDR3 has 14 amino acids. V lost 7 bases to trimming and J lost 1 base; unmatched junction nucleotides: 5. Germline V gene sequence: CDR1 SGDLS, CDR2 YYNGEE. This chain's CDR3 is CASGSGEGTDTQYF. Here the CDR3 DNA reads TGTGCCAGCGGTAGCGGGGAGGGCACAGATACGCAGTATTTT.

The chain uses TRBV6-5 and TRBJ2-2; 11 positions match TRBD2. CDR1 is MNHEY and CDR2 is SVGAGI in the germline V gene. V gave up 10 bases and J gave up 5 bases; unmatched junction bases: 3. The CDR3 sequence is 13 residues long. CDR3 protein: CATRLAGTGELFF. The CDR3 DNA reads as TGTGCCACCCGACTAGCGGGAACCGGGGAGCTGTTTTTT.

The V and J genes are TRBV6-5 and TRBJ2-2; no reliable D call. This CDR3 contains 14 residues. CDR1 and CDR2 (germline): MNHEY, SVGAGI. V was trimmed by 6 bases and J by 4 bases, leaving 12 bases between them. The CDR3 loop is CASSPLARTGELFF. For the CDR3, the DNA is TGTGCCAGCAGCCCCTTAGCCCGCACCGGGGAGCTGTTTTTT.

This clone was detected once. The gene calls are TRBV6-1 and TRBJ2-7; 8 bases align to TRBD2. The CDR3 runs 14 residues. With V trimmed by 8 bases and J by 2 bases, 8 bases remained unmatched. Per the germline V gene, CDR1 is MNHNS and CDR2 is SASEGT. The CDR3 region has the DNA TGTGCCAGCGGGGGAGCGGGGGTCGCCTACGAGCAGTACTTC. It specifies CASGGAGVAYEQYF.

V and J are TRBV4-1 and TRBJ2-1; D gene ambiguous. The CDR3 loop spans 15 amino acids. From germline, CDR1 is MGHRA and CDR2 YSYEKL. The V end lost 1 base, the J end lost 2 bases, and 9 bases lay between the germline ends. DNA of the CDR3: TGCGCCAGCAGCCAAGGGTTCAGGACCTACAATGAGCAGTTCTTC. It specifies CASSQGFRTYNEQFF.

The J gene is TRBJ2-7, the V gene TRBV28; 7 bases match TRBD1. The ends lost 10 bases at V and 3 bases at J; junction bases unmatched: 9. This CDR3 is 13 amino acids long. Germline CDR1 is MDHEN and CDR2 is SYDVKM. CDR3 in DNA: TGTGCCACCAACCCCGGACAGGTCTACGAGCAGTACTTC. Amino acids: CATNPGQVYEQYF. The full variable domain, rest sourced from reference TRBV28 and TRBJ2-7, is DVKVTQSSRYLVKRTGEKVFLECVQDMDHENMFWYRQDPGLGLRLIYFSYDVKMKEKGDIPEGYSVSREKKERFSLILESASTNQTSMYLCATNPGQVYEQYFGPGTRLTVT.

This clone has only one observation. The CDR3 DNA reads as TGTGCCTGGAGTGCACCAGGGGTTTCGAGCTATGGCTACACCTTC. The encoded protein is CAWSAPGVSSYGYTF. The rearrangement uses TRBV30 and TRBJ1-2; D may be TRBD1 (6 bases). There are 15 residues in the CDR3. V lost 1 base and J lost 4, with 16 bases in between. CDR1 GTSNPN and CDR2 SVGIG come from the germline V gene (reference sequence).

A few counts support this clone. CDR3 loop: CASSVYRVMNTEAFF. The CDR3 bases are TGTGCCAGCAGTGTATACAGGGTTATGAACACTGAAGCTTTCTTT. The genes are TRBV6-5 and TRBJ1-1; a weak D match, TRBD1 (6 bases). The length of the CDR3 is 15 residues. Germline loops: CDR1 MNHEY, CDR2 SVGAGI. Trimming pared 5 bases from V and 0 bases from J, leaving 13 bases between.

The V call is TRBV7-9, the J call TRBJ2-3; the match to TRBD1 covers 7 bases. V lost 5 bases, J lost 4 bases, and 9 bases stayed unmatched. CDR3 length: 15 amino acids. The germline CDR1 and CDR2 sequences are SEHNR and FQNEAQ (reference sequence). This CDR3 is CASSRTGPSPDTQYF. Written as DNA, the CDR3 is TGTGCCAGCAGCCGGACAGGCCCTAGCCCAGATACGCAGTATTTT.

CDR3 DNA: TGCGCCAGCAGCCAAGGGGCGGCTAGCGGAACGAGGAGGGATACGCAGTATTTT. Translating gives CASSQGAASGTRRDTQYF. The chain uses TRBV4-1 and TRBJ2-3, with TRBD2 matching 7 bases. This CDR3 is 18 amino acids long. V gave up 1 base and J gave up 6 bases; unmatched junction bases: 16. Per germline, CDR1 MGHRA and CDR2 YSYEKL.

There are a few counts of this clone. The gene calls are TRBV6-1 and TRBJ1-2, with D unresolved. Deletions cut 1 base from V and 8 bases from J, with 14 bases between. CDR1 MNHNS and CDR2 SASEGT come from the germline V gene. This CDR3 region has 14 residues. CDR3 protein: CASSEDIAARGYTF. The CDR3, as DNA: TGTGCCAGCAGTGAAGATATAGCCGCTCGGGGCTACACCTTC.

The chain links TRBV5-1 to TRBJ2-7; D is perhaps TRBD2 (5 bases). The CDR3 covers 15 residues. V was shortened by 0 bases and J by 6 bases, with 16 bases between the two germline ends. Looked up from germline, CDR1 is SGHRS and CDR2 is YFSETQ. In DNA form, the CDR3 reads TGCGCCAGCAGCTTGGTCGGGGTACCCTTAACCGAGCAGTACTTC. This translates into CASSLVGVPLTEQYF.

The CDR3 loop reads CASSPGTSSTDTQYF. DNA of the CDR3: TGTGCCAGCAGTCCTGGGACTAGCAGCACAGATACGCAGTATTTT. The J gene is TRBJ2-3, the V gene TRBV28; 9 nucleotides agree with TRBD2. V gave up 5 bases and J gave up 0 bases; unmatched junction bases: 3. This CDR3 has 15 residues. Germline V gene sequence: CDR1 MDHEN, CDR2 SYDVKM.

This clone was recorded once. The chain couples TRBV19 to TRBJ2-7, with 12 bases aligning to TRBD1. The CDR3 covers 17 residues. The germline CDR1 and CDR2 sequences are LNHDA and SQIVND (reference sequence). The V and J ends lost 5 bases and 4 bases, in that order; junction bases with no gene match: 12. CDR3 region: CASSWDRGRRRRYEQYF. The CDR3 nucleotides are TGTGCCAGTAGTTGGGACAGGGGGCGCAGGAGGCGGTACGAGCAGTACTTC.

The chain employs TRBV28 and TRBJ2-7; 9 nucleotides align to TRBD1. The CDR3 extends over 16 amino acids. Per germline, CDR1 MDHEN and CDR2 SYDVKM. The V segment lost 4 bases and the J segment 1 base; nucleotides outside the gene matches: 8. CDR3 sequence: CASSWIPGTGSYEQYF. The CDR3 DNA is TGTGCCAGCAGTTGGATCCCCGGGACAGGGTCCTACGAGCAGTACTTC. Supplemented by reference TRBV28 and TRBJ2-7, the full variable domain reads DVKVTQSSRYLVKRTGEKVFLECVQDMDHENMFWYRQDPGLGLRLIYFSYDVKMKEKGDIPEGYSVSREKKERFSLILESASTNQTSMYLCASSWIPGTGSYEQYFGPGTRLTVT.

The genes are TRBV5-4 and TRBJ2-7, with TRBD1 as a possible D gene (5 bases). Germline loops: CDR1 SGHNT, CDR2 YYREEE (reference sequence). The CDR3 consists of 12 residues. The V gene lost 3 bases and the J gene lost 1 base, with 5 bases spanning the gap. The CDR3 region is CASSSGSYEQYF. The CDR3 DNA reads TGTGCCAGCAGCTCAGGGTCCTACGAGCAGTACTTC.

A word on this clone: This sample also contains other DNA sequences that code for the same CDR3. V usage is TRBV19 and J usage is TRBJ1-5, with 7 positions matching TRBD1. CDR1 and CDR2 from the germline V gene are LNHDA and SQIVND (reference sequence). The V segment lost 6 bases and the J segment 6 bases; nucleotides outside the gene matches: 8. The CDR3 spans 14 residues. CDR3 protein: CASSRQGGGQPQHF. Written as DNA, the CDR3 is TGTGCCAGTAGCCGACAGGGCGGTGGTCAGCCCCAGCATTTT.

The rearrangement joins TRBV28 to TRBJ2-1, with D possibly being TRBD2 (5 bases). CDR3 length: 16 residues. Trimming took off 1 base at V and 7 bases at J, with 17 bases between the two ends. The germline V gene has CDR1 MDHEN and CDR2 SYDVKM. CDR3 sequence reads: CASSLFVLRDRNEQFF. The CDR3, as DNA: TGTGCCAGCAGTTTATTCGTTTTGAGGGATAGGAATGAGCAGTTCTTC.

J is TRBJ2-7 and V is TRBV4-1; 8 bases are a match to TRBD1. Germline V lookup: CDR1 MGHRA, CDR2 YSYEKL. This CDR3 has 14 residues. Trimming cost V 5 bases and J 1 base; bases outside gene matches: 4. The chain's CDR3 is CASSSGGGSYEQYF. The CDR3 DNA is TGCGCCAGCAGCTCAGGGGGCGGATCCTACGAGCAGTACTTC.